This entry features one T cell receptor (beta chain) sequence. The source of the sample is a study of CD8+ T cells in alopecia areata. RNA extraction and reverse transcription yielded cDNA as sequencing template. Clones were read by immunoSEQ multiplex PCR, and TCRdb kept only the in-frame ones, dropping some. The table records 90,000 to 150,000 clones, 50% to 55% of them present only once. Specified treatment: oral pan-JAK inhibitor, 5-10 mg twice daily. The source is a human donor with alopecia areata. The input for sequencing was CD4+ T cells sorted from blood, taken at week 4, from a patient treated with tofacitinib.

The CDR3 protein is CASSLVSVYGYTF. CDR3 nucleotide sequence: TGTGCCAGCAGCTTAGTTTCTGTCTATGGCTACACCTTC. The V gene is TRBV7-2, the J gene TRBJ1-2; D is unclear. The V and J ends lost 1 base and 4 bases respectively, with 7 bases between them. Germline V CDR1 and CDR2: SGHTA, FQGNSA. The CDR3 spans 13 residues.